These 21 T cell receptor beta chains were all obtained from the same sample, sequenced in a study of blood T cell repertoires in COVID-19. Using immunoSEQ multiplex PCR, the repertoire was profiled, and TCRdb retains in-frame clones only, with some absent. The data show tens of thousands of clones, with roughly 86% seen just once and around a fifth held by the top ten. The sequenced material came from peripheral blood. These receptors came from a human donor in a cohort sampled during active COVID-19.

The chain carries TRBV6-5 and TRBJ1-4, with a possible D match to TRBD1 (6 bases). Trimming took off 7 bases at V and 4 bases at J, with 13 bases between the two ends. The CDR3 has 14 amino acids. CDR1 is MNHEY and CDR2 is SVGAGI in the germline V gene. For the CDR3, the DNA is TGTGCCAGCACCGTGGGGGCGCGTAATGAAAAACTGTTTTTT. Its protein is CASTVGARNEKLFF.

V and J are TRBV7-9 and TRBJ1-4; tentatively, D is TRBD1 (5 bases). CDR3 size: 12 residues. CDR1 and CDR2 from the germline V gene are SEHNR and FQNEAQ (reference sequence). Trimming pared 8 bases from V and 7 bases from J, leaving 11 bases between. The CDR3 region is CASSQGIEKLFF. CDR3 coding DNA: TGTGCCAGCTCGCAGGGAATTGAAAAACTGTTTTTT.

The genes are TRBV7-2 and TRBJ2-1; TRBD2 aligns across 11 bases. Germline V lookup: CDR1 SGHTA, CDR2 FQGNSA. V lost 4 bases to trimming and J lost 11 bases; unmatched junction nucleotides: 7. The CDR3 totals 14 residues. The CDR3 coding sequence is TGTGCCAGCAGCTCTTCTAGCGGGGGGACAAAGCAGTTCTTC. Protein product: CASSSSSGGTKQFF. The entire variable domain, with the rest obtained from reference TRBV7-2 and TRBJ2-1, is as follows: GAGVSQSPSNKVTEKGKDVELRCDPISGHTALYWYRQSLGQGLEFLIYFQGNSAPDKSGLPSDRFSAERTGGSVSTLTIQRTQQEDSAVYLCASSSSSGGTKQFFGPGTRLTVL.

The chain combines TRBV7-8 with TRBJ2-3, with 9 bases aligning to TRBD2. Germline CDR1 is SGHVS and CDR2 is FQNEAQ. Unmatched junction bases numbered 5, after V lost 4 bases and J lost 0 bases. This CDR3 spans 16 amino acids. The CDR3 DNA is TGTGCCAGCAGCTACCTAGCGGGGCGGAGCACAGATACGCAGTATTTT. Protein sequence: CASSYLAGRSTDTQYF.

This clone turned up a few times. The chain employs TRBV18 and TRBJ1-1; 11 nucleotides agree with TRBD1. The V gene end was trimmed by 5 bases and the J gene end by 4 bases; junction bases not matched to a gene: 0. This CDR3 has 13 amino acids. Looked up from germline, CDR1 is KGHSH and CDR2 is LQKENI. CDR3 protein: CASSGTGGTEAFF. CDR3 coding DNA: TGTGCCAGCTCAGGGACAGGGGGCACTGAAGCTTTCTTT.

V usage is TRBV5-5 and J usage is TRBJ2-2; 10 bases map to TRBD1. V shed 1 base, J shed 6 bases, and the junction held 6 bases outside the gene matches. This CDR3 comprises 16 residues. Germline CDR1 SGHKS, CDR2 YYEKEE (reference sequence). In DNA form, the CDR3 reads TGTGCCAGCAGCTTGCTATCCGGGACAGGGGCCGGGGAGCTGTTTTTT. It is translated as CASSLLSGTGAGELFF.

This clone was seen once. The rearrangement joins TRBV2 to TRBJ1-1; 9 bases line up with TRBD1. Germline trimming cut 4 bases from V and 4 bases from J; bases unmatched to any gene: 7. CDR3 length equals 15 residues. The germline CDR1 and CDR2 sequences are SNHLY and FYNNEI. The CDR3 DNA follows: TGTGCCAGCAGTGGGGACAGGGTTTCGAGCACTGAAGCTTTCTTT. It yields the protein CASSGDRVSSTEAFF.

V and J are TRBV28 and TRBJ1-2; D gene uncertain. This CDR3 is 16 amino acids long. CDR1 and CDR2 (germline): MDHEN, SYDVKM. V lost 5 bases and J lost 1, with 17 bases in between. Here the CDR3 reads CASSPPVGRVNYGYTF. The DNA for the CDR3 is TGTGCCAGCAGTCCACCAGTTGGGAGGGTTAACTATGGCTACACCTTC.

On this clone itself: The CDR3 carries no conserved terminal phenylalanine or tryptophan, so it likely arises from a read error. No DNA is shown, since the ends of the CDR3 on it are uncertain; the CDR3 is the one TCRdb lists. The V call is TRBV27, the J call TRBJ1-2; TRBD1 was called by the table and not checked on the DNA. The CDR3 adds up to 9 amino acids, both ends counted. CDR1 is MNHEY and CDR2 is SMNVEV in the germline V gene (reference sequence). The CDR3 reads CASGPTGRI.

The chain joins TRBV14 to TRBJ1-1; 7 positions agree with TRBD1. Losses at the gene ends were 4 bases for V and 3 bases for J; bases not matched to a gene: 8. This CDR3 contains 15 residues. Germline loops: CDR1 SGHDN, CDR2 FVKESK. The CDR3 DNA is TGTGCCAGCAGCCCTAGGACAGGATGGGACACTGAAGCTTTCTTT. Translated: CASSPRTGWDTEAFF.

The chain links TRBV5-6 to TRBJ2-4, with D possibly being TRBD1 (6 bases). Germline values: CDR1 SGHDT, CDR2 YYEEEE. The V end was cut by 4 bases, the J end by 6 bases, with 14 bases between. The CDR3 has 14 residues. In DNA form, the CDR3 reads TGTGCCAGCAGCAACACCGGGACAAGAAACATTCAGTACTTC. It yields the protein CASSNTGTRNIQYF.

The rearrangement links TRBV14 to TRBJ2-7; TRBD1 aligns across 10 bases. Trimming at V came to 3 bases and at J to 12 bases, leaving 8 bases not matched to a gene. Germline V gene lookup returns CDR1 SGHDN and CDR2 FVKESK. This CDR3 contains 13 residues. The DNA of the CDR3 is TGTGCCAGCAGCCACACAAACGGGGACAGGGGGTACTTC. Residues: CASSHTNGDRGYF.

This chain connects TRBV19 to TRBJ2-3, with a tentative D call TRBD1 (5 bases). The V gene's germline CDR1 is LNHDA and CDR2 SQIVND (reference sequence). The CDR3 spans 15 residues. Trimming removed 8 bases at V and 1 base at J, with 16 bases between. The CDR3 DNA sequence: TGTGCCAGTTGGTCCCGGAGCAGGGGCACAGATACGCAGTATTTT. Protein sequence: CASWSRSRGTDTQYF.

The rearrangement joins TRBV28 to TRBJ2-7; 7 nucleotides match TRBD2. The length of the CDR3 is 13 residues. V lost 3 bases to trimming and J lost 4 bases; unmatched junction nucleotides: 3. Germline CDR1 reads MDHEN; CDR2 reads SYDVKM. The CDR3 bases are TGTGCCAGCAGTTTGACGGGGGGTTACGAGCAGTACTTC. It translates to CASSLTGGYEQYF.

The CDR3 protein is CASSLGGGASETQYF. Here the CDR3 DNA reads TGTGCCAGCAGTTTAGGTGGGGGGGCGAGCGAGACCCAGTACTTC. The chain has TRBV28 and TRBJ2-5; a weak D match, TRBD2 (7 bases). V gave up 2 bases and J gave up 5 bases, with 15 bases separating them. This CDR3 comprises 15 residues. Looked up from germline, CDR1 is MDHEN and CDR2 is SYDVKM.

This clone was detected only a few times. V usage is TRBV7-6 and J usage is TRBJ1-3; D is perhaps TRBD1 (5 bases). Trimming took 1 base from V and 5 from J, leaving 12 bases between them. Looked up from germline, CDR1 is SGHVS and CDR2 is FNYEAQ. The CDR3 consists of 15 residues. CDR3 coding DNA: TGTGCCAGCAGCTTAGTGGGGCCACCTCGAAACACCATATATTTT. Encoded protein: CASSLVGPPRNTIYF.

V and J are TRBV27 and TRBJ2-1, with TRBD1 matching 9 bases. This CDR3 has 15 amino acids. Germline values: CDR1 MNHEY, CDR2 SMNVEV (reference sequence). V trimming: 5 bases; J trimming: 2 bases; junction bases outside the gene matches: 4. DNA for the CDR3: TGTGCCAGCAGTCAAGGGGACAGGGCCTACAATGAGCAGTTCTTC. Amino acid sequence: CASSQGDRAYNEQFF.

In its sample, this clone was seen once. The J gene is TRBJ1-1, the V gene TRBV28, with no clear D. The germline CDR1 and CDR2 sequences are MDHEN and SYDVKM. V was pared by 7 bases and J by 3 bases, with 15 bases between. CDR3 length: 14 residues. The CDR3 spells CASTSPLRYTEAFF. CDR3 in DNA: TGTGCCAGCACCAGCCCCCTGAGGTACACTGAAGCTTTCTTT.

This chain uses TRBV28 with TRBJ2-1; weak D call: TRBD1 (6 bases). This CDR3 is 15 amino acids long. V was shortened by 5 bases and J by 3 bases, with 14 bases between the two germline ends. Germline assignment: CDR1 MDHEN and CDR2 SYDVKM. CDR3 in amino acids: CASSTRQGGYNEQFF. CDR3 sequence (DNA): TGTGCCAGCAGTACCCGGCAAGGGGGCTACAATGAGCAGTTCTTC.

The chain uses TRBV11-2 and TRBJ2-7, with 13 bases identical to TRBD2. V lost 5 bases to trimming and J lost 0 bases; unmatched junction nucleotides: 4. Germline CDR1 and CDR2: SGHAT and FQNNGV. The CDR3 spans 16 residues. In DNA form, the CDR3 reads TGTGCCAGCAGCCGGACTAGCGGGGGAAGCTCCTACGAGCAGTACTTC. This gives the protein CASSRTSGGSSYEQYF.

The chain couples TRBV18 to TRBJ1-5; 7 nucleotides line up with TRBD1. The V and J ends lost 3 bases and 4 bases, in that order; junction bases with no gene match: 6. Germline V gives CDR1 KGHSH, CDR2 LQKENI. The CDR3 runs to 15 residues. This CDR3 is CASSPGQLGNQPQHF. The CDR3 nucleotides read TGTGCCAGCTCACCGGGACAGCTGGGGAATCAGCCCCAGCATTTT.